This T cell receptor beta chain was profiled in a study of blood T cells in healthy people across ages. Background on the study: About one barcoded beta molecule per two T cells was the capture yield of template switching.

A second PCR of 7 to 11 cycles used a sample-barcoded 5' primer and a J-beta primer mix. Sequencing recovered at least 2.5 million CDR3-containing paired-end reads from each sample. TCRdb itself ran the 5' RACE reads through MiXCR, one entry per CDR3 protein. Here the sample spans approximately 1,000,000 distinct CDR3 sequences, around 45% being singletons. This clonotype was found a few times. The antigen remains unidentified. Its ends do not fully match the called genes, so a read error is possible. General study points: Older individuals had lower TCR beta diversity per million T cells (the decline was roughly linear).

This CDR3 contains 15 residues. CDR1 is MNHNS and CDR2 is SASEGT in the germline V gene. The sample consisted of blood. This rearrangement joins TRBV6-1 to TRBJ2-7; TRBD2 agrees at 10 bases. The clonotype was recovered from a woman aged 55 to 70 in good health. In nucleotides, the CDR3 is TGTGCCAGCAGAGAAGCGGGAGGGCCCTCCTACGAGCAGTACTTC. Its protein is CASREAGGPSYEQYF.